The next 25 T cell receptor beta chains were all read from a single sample in a study of CD8 T cells in ankylosing spondylitis. TCRdb redid the calling of the 5' RACE reads with MiXCR, one entry per CDR3 protein. The top ten hold approximately 16% of the sample, which has approximately 150,000 distinct CDR3 sequences, approximately 44% seen once. The sequenced material came from synovial fluid, either unsorted or a sorted T cell fraction (not recorded which). The receptors derive from a male donor with ankylosing spondylitis.

The count of this clonotype is one. This chain connects TRBV7-6 to TRBJ2-1; D may be TRBD1 or TRBD2 (5 bases each). The CDR3 loop spans 15 amino acids. The V gene's germline CDR1 is SGHVS and CDR2 FNYEAQ. V was clipped by 5 bases and J by 7 bases, with 18 bases between them. CDR3 coding DNA: TGTGCCAGCAGCCTCAACGCTTGGGACGGGAATGAGCAGTTCTTC. It yields the protein CASSLNAWDGNEQFF.

The genes are TRBV6-1 and TRBJ2-3, with D possibly being TRBD1 or TRBD2 (5 bases each). This CDR3 is 17 amino acids long. Trimming stripped 6 bases from V and 0 bases from J, with 19 bases between. CDR1 and CDR2 (germline): MNHNS, SASEGT. The chain's CDR3 is CASSLGLGETSTDTQYF. The CDR3 DNA reads as TGTGCCAGCAGCCTCGGGTTGGGGGAAACTAGCACAGATACGCAGTATTTT.

This clonotype was recorded at least ten times. The chain couples TRBV5-1 to TRBJ2-1; 9 nucleotides agree with TRBD1. V shed 3 bases, J shed 8 bases, and the junction held 6 bases outside the gene matches. Germline CDR1 reads SGHRS; CDR2 reads YFSETQ. This CDR3 comprises 14 residues. The CDR3 bases are TGCGCCAGCAGCTCGGGACAGGGCACCCATGAGCAGTTCTTC. Its translation: CASSSGQGTHEQFF.

The table lists this clonotype with a count of one. V usage is TRBV29-1 and J usage is TRBJ2-7; D ambiguous. The V and J ends lost 5 bases and 2 bases respectively, with 13 bases between them. CDR1 and CDR2 from the germline V gene are SQVTM and ANQGSEA. This CDR3 contains 13 residues. The CDR3 DNA is TGCAGCGTTTTAGCTTCCCACCCCTACGAGCAGTACTTC. Its translation: CSVLASHPYEQYF.

In its sample, this clonotype was seen once. This sequence joins TRBV2 and TRBJ2-7; D may be TRBD1 (5 bases). The germline gives CDR1 SNHLY, CDR2 FYNNEI. CDR3 size: 11 residues. The V and J ends lost 6 bases and 6 bases respectively, with 9 bases between them. The CDR3 here is CASSYRFEQYF. The DNA of the CDR3 is TGTGCCAGCAGCTACAGGTTCGAGCAGTACTTC.

This clonotype has ten or more counts. The chain is built from TRBV29-1 and TRBJ2-1; 7 nucleotides match TRBD1. Germline values: CDR1 SQVTM, CDR2 ANQGSEA. This CDR3 is 15 amino acids long. Trimming at V came to 1 base and at J to 0 bases, leaving 3 bases not matched to a gene. This CDR3 reads CSVEVWDSSYNEQFF. The CDR3, as DNA: TGCAGCGTTGAAGTTTGGGACAGCTCCTACAATGAGCAGTTCTTC.

The rearrangement links TRBV20-1 to TRBJ1-1; no firm D call. Germline-derived CDR1 and CDR2 are DFQATT and SNEGSKA (reference sequence). V lost 1 base to trimming and J lost 0 bases, with 15 bases between them. CDR3 length: 16 amino acids. In DNA, the CDR3 is TGCAGTGCTAGAGTAAGAAAGGGCCCGGTGAACACTGAAGCTTTCTTT. Translation gives CSARVRKGPVNTEAFF.

Remarks on this clonotype: A single base separates this from a much larger clone, so it may be a read error. The chain is built from TRBV7-2 and TRBJ1-4; D possibly corresponds to TRBD1 (5 bases). Germline CDR1 SGHTA, CDR2 FQGNSA. V lost 7 bases and J lost 10, with 25 bases in between. The CDR3 extends over 16 amino acids. The CDR3 spells CASNPHPAPGRGKLFF. The CDR3 region has the DNA TGTGCCAGCAACCCTCATCCCGCCCCGGGGAGGGGAAAACTGTTTTTT.

Concerning this clonotype itself: Mismatch with germline at one junction end may stem from a read error. This sequence joins TRBV7-7 and TRBJ2-2; TRBD2 might be the D (5 bases). The germline V gene has CDR1 SSHAT and CDR2 FNYEAQ (reference sequence). This CDR3 has 14 residues. For the CDR3, the DNA is TGTGCTAGCAGCTTAGTAGCGACTACCGGGGAGCTGTTTTTT. This sequence encodes CASSLVATTGELFF.

V gene TRBV11-3 combines with J gene TRBJ2-7; the match to TRBD2 covers 8 bases. The V and J ends lost 5 bases and 0 bases, in that order; junction bases with no gene match: 9. Germline assignment: CDR1 SGHNT and CDR2 YENEEA. The CDR3 extends over 16 amino acids. The chain's CDR3 is CASSAGPSGFSYEQYF. In nucleotides, the CDR3 is TGTGCCAGCAGCGCGGGCCCTAGCGGGTTCTCCTACGAGCAGTACTTC.

The V and J genes are TRBV4-1 and TRBJ1-2; possibly TRBD1 for D (6 bases). Trimming cost V 4 bases and J 6 bases, with 12 bases left between them. This CDR3 has 13 residues. Germline-derived CDR1 and CDR2 are MGHRA and YSYEKL. CDR3 sequence: CASSLPRGHGYTF. CDR3 DNA sequence: TGCGCCAGCAGCCTACCCAGGGGCCATGGCTACACCTTC.

This clonotype was detected a few times. V gene TRBV27 combines with J gene TRBJ2-5, with D perhaps TRBD1 (5 bases). Germline V gene data show CDR1 as MNHEY and CDR2 as SMNVEV (reference sequence). The CDR3 contains 14 residues. Trimming cost V 6 bases and J 0 bases, with 11 bases left between them. The CDR3 region has the DNA TGTGCCAGCAGATCCCCCAGGGACCAAGAGACCCAGTACTTC. Translated, it gives CASRSPRDQETQYF.

This clonotype was detected a few times. The rearrangement uses TRBV6-2 or TRBV6-3 and TRBJ2-1; 11 bases line up with TRBD1. The length of the CDR3 is 21 residues. Trimming removed 6 bases from V and 2 bases from J; junction bases left unmatched: 21. Germline V gene lookup returns CDR1 MNHEY and CDR2 SVGEGT. Here the CDR3 DNA reads TGTGCCAGCAGCGGTACCCCGGGACAGGGGGACCTAGCGACCGCCTACAATGAGCAGTTCTTC. Amino acids: CASSGTPGQGDLATAYNEQFF.

This clonotype has just one count. The chain is built from TRBV6-6 and TRBJ1-2; no reliable D call. The CDR3 extends over 12 amino acids. Trimming removed 6 bases from V and 5 bases from J, with 10 bases in between. Germline V gene sequence: CDR1 MNHNY, CDR2 SVGAGI (reference sequence). The chain's CDR3 is CASRPRAYGYTF. The CDR3 region has the DNA TGTGCCAGCAGGCCCCGGGCTTATGGCTACACCTTC.

This rearrangement joins TRBV10-3 to TRBJ2-1; 9 bases agree with TRBD2. Germline CDR1 and CDR2: ENHRY and SYGVKD. V lost 5 bases and J lost 0; bases outside the gene matches: 2. The CDR3 is made up of 15 amino acids. The CDR3 sequence is CAISRLAASYNEQFF. The CDR3 nucleotides are TGTGCCATCAGTAGACTAGCGGCCTCCTACAATGAGCAGTTCTTC.

This chain uses TRBV7-9 with TRBJ2-5; D ambiguous. Trimming left V 4 bases short and J 4 bases short, with 19 bases between. The CDR3 runs to 16 residues. CDR1 is SEHNR, CDR2 FQNEAQ, per germline (reference sequence). DNA for the CDR3: TGTGCCAGCAGCTACTCCCGGGCGAAGTCCCGAGAGACCCAGTACTTC. Amino acid sequence: CASSYSRAKSRETQYF.

The chain has TRBV5-1 and TRBJ2-5, with D perhaps TRBD1 (5 bases). This CDR3 has 15 amino acids. The germline V gene has CDR1 SGHRS and CDR2 YFSETQ. With 5 bases removed from V and 2 bases from J, the gap between germline ends came to 16 bases. The CDR3 spells CASSAPQGRQETQYF. The CDR3 DNA reads as TGCGCCAGCAGTGCCCCCCAGGGTAGGCAAGAGACCCAGTACTTC.

The genes are TRBV4-1 and TRBJ2-7; the match to TRBD1 covers 7 bases. The CDR3 totals 15 residues. Losses at the gene ends were 4 bases for V and 6 bases for J; bases not matched to a gene: 12. Germline lookup yields CDR1 MGHRA and CDR2 YSYEKL. The CDR3: CASSPTTGSVREQYF. In DNA form, the CDR3 reads TGCGCCAGCAGCCCTACGACAGGGTCGGTCCGCGAGCAGTACTTC.

The V gene is TRBV9, the J gene TRBJ2-1; D gene unclear. Germline CDR1 is SGDLS and CDR2 is YYNGEE. With 0 bases removed from V and 4 bases from J, the gap between germline ends came to 8 bases. CDR3 size: 14 residues. CDR3 protein: CASSVGRLYNEQFF. Here the CDR3 DNA reads TGTGCCAGCAGCGTAGGTCGGCTTTACAATGAGCAGTTCTTC.

The chain has TRBV12-3 or TRBV12-4 and TRBJ2-5; TRBD2 might be the D (6 bases). Between the trimmed V and J ends, which lost 7 bases and 1 base, there was a span of 19 bases. The CDR3 sequence is 16 residues long. The CDR3 is CASIPSGGVPQETQYF. In DNA form, the CDR3 reads TGTGCCAGCATCCCTTCTGGCGGGGTCCCCCAAGAGACCCAGTACTTC.

This clonotype was recorded once. The chain is built from TRBV10-3 and TRBJ2-7; possibly TRBD1 or TRBD2 for D (5 bases each). The CDR3 covers 16 residues. Germline loops: CDR1 ENHRY, CDR2 SYGVKD. The V end lost 3 bases, the J end lost 2 bases, and 17 bases lay between the germline ends. The CDR3 nucleotides are TGTGCCATCAGTGAAAGGCCTCTGAGGGGCACCTACGAGCAGTACTTC. This encodes CAISERPLRGTYEQYF.

This clonotype was counted only a few times. The genes are TRBV7-6 and TRBJ2-1; D tentatively reads TRBD1 or TRBD2 (5 bases each). The CDR3 is 16 amino acids. Germline CDR1 and CDR2: SGHVS and FNYEAQ. The germline V and J ends were trimmed by 1 base and 2 bases, with 12 bases remaining between them. The CDR3 region has the DNA TGTGCCAGCAGCTTAGTCCGGGACGACGCCTACAATGAGCAGTTCTTC. The encoded protein is CASSLVRDDAYNEQFF.

This chain uses TRBV18 with TRBJ2-7, with 8 bases identical to TRBD2. The V gene's germline CDR1 is KGHSH and CDR2 LQKENI. The CDR3 totals 16 residues. J gave up 2 bases and V 0 bases, and 6 bases lay outside the gene matches. The CDR3 protein is CASSPPSSGGPYEQYF. The CDR3 nucleotides read TGTGCCAGCTCACCACCGTCCAGCGGGGGACCCTACGAGCAGTACTTC.

This clonotype was counted at least ten times. The genes are TRBV30 and TRBJ1-1, with 7 nucleotides matching TRBD1. CDR3 size: 14 residues. V lost 2 bases to trimming and J lost 1 base; unmatched junction nucleotides: 4. Germline V gene lookup returns CDR1 GTSNPN and CDR2 SVGIG (reference sequence). The CDR3 DNA reads as TGTGCCTGGAGTTCTTGGGACAGGAACACTGAAGCTTTCTTT. Translated: CAWSSWDRNTEAFF.

The table lists this clonotype with many counts. This chain's CDR3 is CASSLGGASTEAFF. CDR3 sequence (DNA): TGTGCCAGCAGTTTAGGGGGGGCCAGCACTGAAGCTTTCTTT. This chain links TRBV12-3 or TRBV12-4 with TRBJ1-1; tentative D call: TRBD1 (6 bases). The ends were cut back, 1 base at V and 4 bases at J, with 10 bases in the middle. The CDR3 loop spans 14 amino acids.